This T cell receptor beta chain came from a study of CD8 T cells in ankylosing spondylitis. Study observations and caveats: Disease-linked clones displayed a CD8+ phenotype and appeared relatively rarely in peripheral blood. Matched ankylosing spondylitis synovial fluid reportedly contained a significantly enriched population of disease-linked clones. Apparently characteristic of ankylosing spondylitis blood was a TCR beta motif (about 8 highly homologous variants).

The V gene's germline CDR1 is DFQATT and CDR2 SNEGSKA (reference sequence). The CDR3 covers 12 residues. Trimming took 1 base from V and 8 from J, leaving 9 bases between them. Libraries of TCR beta came from quantitative 5'-RACE with molecular barcodes. In TCRdb, the 5' RACE reads were re-called with MiXCR into one record per CDR3 protein. The sample shows under 850,000 distinct CDR3 sequences, around 17% of them seen only once. In the case of this clonotype: Its antigen is unknown.

The specimen was blood, either unsorted or a sorted T cell fraction (not recorded which). This TCR was sampled from a male donor with ankylosing spondylitis. V and J are TRBV20-1 and TRBJ2-1; no reliable D call. The CDR3 region is CSARGGFDEQFF. CDR3 in DNA: TGCAGTGCTAGAGGAGGTTTCGATGAGCAGTTCTTC.